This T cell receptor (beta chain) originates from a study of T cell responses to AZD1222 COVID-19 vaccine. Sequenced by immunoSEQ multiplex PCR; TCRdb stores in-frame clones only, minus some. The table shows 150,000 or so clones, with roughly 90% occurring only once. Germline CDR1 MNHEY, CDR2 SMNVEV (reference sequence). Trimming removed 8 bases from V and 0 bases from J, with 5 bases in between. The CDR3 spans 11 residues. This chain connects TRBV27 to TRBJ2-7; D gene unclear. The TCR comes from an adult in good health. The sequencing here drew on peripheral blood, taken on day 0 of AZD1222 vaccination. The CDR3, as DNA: TGTGCCAGCGCTAACTCCTACGAGCAGTACTTC. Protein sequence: CASANSYEQYF.